This passage covers 32 T cell receptor beta chains from one sample sequenced in a study of OX40 agonist ivuxolimab in advanced cancers. Sequencing used immunoSEQ multiplex PCR; TCRdb keeps in-frame clones, though not all of them. The sample lists roughly 80,000 clones; 90% were seen once. The sequencing here drew on CD4+ or CD8+ T cells sorted from blood, taken in a trial of the OX40 agonist ivuxolimab. These receptors were collected from an adult with an advanced solid tumor such as melanoma, head and neck, liver or kidney cancer.

The chain recombines TRBV7-2 with TRBJ2-7; 8 bases align to TRBD1. Germline CDR1 and CDR2: SGHTA and FQGNSA. CDR3 length: 15 residues. Trimming at V came to 0 bases and at J to 4 bases, leaving 5 bases not matched to a gene. This CDR3 is CASSLAGTGGYEQYF. The CDR3 bases are TGTGCCAGCAGCTTAGCCGGGACAGGTGGTTACGAGCAGTACTTC. Full variable domain (rest looked up from reference TRBV7-2 and TRBJ2-7): GAGVSQSPSNKVTEKGKDVELRCDPISGHTALYWYRQSLGQGLEFLIYFQGNSAPDKSGLPSDRFSAERTGGSVSTLTIQRTQQEDSAVYLCASSLAGTGGYEQYFGPGTRLTVT.

The V and J genes are TRBV19 and TRBJ2-2; D unclear. The CDR3 totals 14 residues. The V end was cut by 3 bases, the J end by 4 bases, with 9 bases between. The germline V gene encodes CDR1 LNHDA and CDR2 SQIVND (reference sequence). CDR3 nucleotides: TGTGCCAGTAGTATCGTATCTGCCACCGGGGAGCTGTTTTTT. It codes for CASSIVSATGELFF.

The CDR3: CASTSGVAGNTIYF. CDR3 in DNA: TGTGCCAGCACCTCCGGTGTCGCTGGAAACACCATATATTTT. The rearrangement uses TRBV7-2 and TRBJ1-3, with D uncertain. Trimming removed 7 bases at V and 2 bases at J, with 12 bases between. This CDR3 region has 14 residues. Germline assignment: CDR1 SGHTA and CDR2 FQGNSA. The entire variable domain, with the rest obtained from reference TRBV7-2 and TRBJ1-3, is as follows: GAGVSQSPSNKVTEKGKDVELRCDPISGHTALYWYRQSLGQGLEFLIYFQGNSAPDKSGLPSDRFSAERTGGSVSTLTIQRTQQEDSAVYLCASTSGVAGNTIYFGEGSWLTVV.

This rearrangement joins TRBV2 to TRBJ1-1; TRBD1 matches 7 bases. The CDR3 contains 14 residues. Trimming cost V 7 bases and J 1 base; bases outside gene matches: 6. CDR1 and CDR2 (germline): SNHLY, FYNNEI. For the CDR3, the DNA is TGTGCCAGCAAGGGGGCATGGGGGAACACTGAAGCTTTCTTT. Residues: CASKGAWGNTEAFF. Full variable domain (remainder filled in from reference TRBV2 and TRBJ1-1): EPEVTQTPSHQVTQMGQEVILRCVPISNHLYFYWYRQILGQKVEFLVSFYNNEISEKSEIFDDQFSVERPDGSNFTLKIRSTKLEDSAMYFCASKGAWGNTEAFFGQGTRLTVV.

The chain carries TRBV6-1 and TRBJ2-1; possibly TRBD1 for D (6 bases). The CDR3 consists of 15 residues. The V gene's germline CDR1 is MNHNS and CDR2 SASEGT. The V end lost 6 bases, the J end lost 2 bases, and 14 bases lay between the germline ends. The CDR3 loop reads CASSRDTGPYNEQFF. The DNA for the CDR3 is TGTGCCAGCAGCCGGGACACCGGACCCTACAATGAGCAGTTCTTC.

The rearrangement joins TRBV2 to TRBJ1-4, with TRBD1 matching over 9 bases. Germline-derived CDR1 and CDR2 are SNHLY and FYNNEI. V lost 5 bases to trimming and J lost 10 bases; unmatched junction nucleotides: 14. The CDR3 runs 16 residues. The CDR3 DNA reads TGTGCCAGCAGTTCTCTACCGGGACAGGGAAAGGGAAAACTGTTTTTT. Its translation is CASSSLPGQGKGKLFF.

The rearrangement links TRBV19 to TRBJ2-2; D possibly corresponds to TRBD2 (5 bases). Germline assignment: CDR1 LNHDA and CDR2 SQIVND (reference sequence). The length of the CDR3 is 14 residues. Deletions cut 3 bases from V and 6 bases from J, with 11 bases between. CDR3 in amino acids: CASSILFGAGELFF. The CDR3 bases are TGTGCCAGTAGTATTCTCTTCGGGGCCGGGGAGCTGTTTTTT.

V gene TRBV27 combines with J gene TRBJ1-1; TRBD1 matches 7 bases. V lost 3 bases, J lost 4 bases, and 2 bases stayed unmatched. Germline values: CDR1 MNHEY, CDR2 SMNVEV (reference sequence). This CDR3 has 13 amino acids. CDR3 sequence: CASSFRGRTEAFF. The CDR3 DNA is TGTGCCAGCAGTTTTAGGGGGCGCACTGAAGCTTTCTTT.

This chain links TRBV18 with TRBJ2-3; either TRBD1 or TRBD2 may supply D (5 bases each). V lost 3 bases and J 3 bases, leaving 13 bases between the germline ends. Germline V lookup: CDR1 KGHSH, CDR2 LQKENI. The CDR3 extends over 15 amino acids. The CDR3 DNA reads TGTGCCAGCTCACCCCCGTGGGACGGTACAGATACGCAGTATTTT. Translation gives CASSPPWDGTDTQYF.

The chain recombines TRBV2 with TRBJ2-2, with 9 bases lining up with TRBD1. The CDR3 contains 14 residues. The germline V gene has CDR1 SNHLY and CDR2 FYNNEI. Trimming cost V 10 bases and J 5 bases; bases outside gene matches: 8. CDR3 bases: TGTGCCACTGACCGGGACAGGGCGACCGGGGAGCTGTTTTTT. Its protein is CATDRDRATGELFF.

The V and J genes are TRBV9 and TRBJ2-3; 12 nucleotides match TRBD1. Germline loops: CDR1 SGDLS, CDR2 YYNGEE. CDR3 length: 17 residues. Trimming took 0 bases from V and 3 from J; bases not matched to a gene: 5. The CDR3 nucleotides read TGTGCCAGCAGCGTAGGGGGGACAGGGGGCAAGACAGATACGCAGTATTTT. It specifies CASSVGGTGGKTDTQYF.

The rearrangement links TRBV19 to TRBJ2-1; TRBD2 matches at 10 bases. Germline V lookup: CDR1 LNHDA, CDR2 SQIVND (reference sequence). This CDR3 is built from 14 residues. Losses at the gene ends were 6 bases for V and 3 bases for J; bases not matched to a gene: 2. DNA for the CDR3: TGTGCCAGTAGAGGACTAGCGGTCTACAATGAGCAGTTCTTC. This translates into CASRGLAVYNEQFF. Full variable domain (missing parts from reference TRBV19 and TRBJ2-1): DGGITQSPKYLFRKEGQNVTLSCEQNLNHDAMYWYRQDPGQGLRLIYYSQIVNDFQKGDIAEGYSVSREKKESFPLTVTSAQKNPTAFYLCASRGLAVYNEQFFGPGTRLTVL.

V is TRBV18 and J is TRBJ1-3, with no clear D. The CDR3 has 14 amino acids. In germline, CDR1 is KGHSH, CDR2 LQKENI. With 3 bases removed from V and 0 bases from J, the gap between germline ends came to 6 bases. CDR3 protein: CASSPLDSGNTIYF. DNA for the CDR3: TGTGCCAGCTCACCGTTAGACTCTGGAAACACCATATATTTT.

The chain carries TRBV27 and TRBJ2-7; 12 bases fit TRBD2. The CDR3 sequence is 15 residues long. Per germline, CDR1 MNHEY and CDR2 SMNVEV (reference sequence). Trimming at V came to 8 bases and at J to 0 bases, leaving 5 bases not matched to a gene. Here the CDR3 reads CASRLAGDLSYEQYF. CDR3 DNA: TGTGCCAGCCGACTAGCGGGAGACCTCTCCTACGAGCAGTACTTC.

The chain joins TRBV25-1 to TRBJ2-3, with D unclear. Germline lookup yields CDR1 MGHDK and CDR2 SYGVNS. Between the trimmed V and J ends, which lost 2 bases and 2 bases, there was a span of 8 bases. The CDR3 has 14 residues. The CDR3 DNA reads TGTGCCAGCAGTGAAGTAGATATCACAGATACGCAGTATTTT. Translation gives CASSEVDITDTQYF. The full variable domain, with the rest looked up from reference TRBV25-1 and TRBJ2-3, is EADIYQTPRYLVIGTGKKITLECSQTMGHDKMYWYQQDPGMELHLIHYSYGVNSTEKGDLSSESTVSRIRTEHFPLTLESARPSHTSQYLCASSEVDITDTQYFGPGTRLTVL.

The rearrangement links TRBV11-3 to TRBJ2-6; perhaps TRBD1 as D (6 bases). CDR1 SGHNT and CDR2 YENEEA come from the germline V gene. This CDR3 has 17 amino acids. Trimming left V 2 bases short and J 4 bases short, with 15 bases between. The CDR3 loop is CASSLTGWNGGANVLTF. The CDR3 DNA reads TGTGCCAGCAGCTTAACAGGGTGGAATGGGGGGGCCAACGTCCTGACTTTC.

The chain links TRBV11-3 to TRBJ1-1, with D hard to call. The CDR3 covers 15 residues. The V gene lost 2 bases and the J gene lost 1 base, with 11 bases spanning the gap. Germline V gene lookup returns CDR1 SGHNT and CDR2 YENEEA. DNA for the CDR3: TGTGCCAGCAGCTTATCCCTCTGGGGGAACACTGAAGCTTTCTTT. It specifies CASSLSLWGNTEAFF.

The V gene is TRBV21-1, the J gene TRBJ1-4; the table gives TRBD1 as D, unverified against the DNA. TRBV21-1 is deemed a pseudogene. The CDR3 totals 15 residues. This CDR3 reads CASSPRVRPNEKLFF. The CDR3 region has the DNA TGTGCCAGCAGTCCCAGGGTTAGGCCTAATGAAAAACTGTTTTTT.

The rearrangement joins TRBV18 to TRBJ2-1; the D gene is possibly TRBD1 (5 bases). Trimming pared 0 bases from V and 9 bases from J, leaving 15 bases between. Germline CDR1 reads KGHSH; CDR2 reads LQKENI. This CDR3 is 15 amino acids long. This CDR3 reads CASSPPARADGEQFF. The CDR3 bases are TGTGCCAGCTCACCACCCGCCAGGGCAGACGGTGAGCAGTTCTTC. The whole variable domain, remainder taken from reference TRBV18 and TRBJ2-1, is NAGVMQNPRHLVRRRGQEARLRCSPMKGHSHVYWYRQLPEEGLKFMVYLQKENIIDESGMPKERFSAEFPKEGPSILRIQQVVRGDSAAYFCASSPPARADGEQFFGPGTRLTVL.

V is TRBV30 and J is TRBJ1-3; TRBD1 might be the D (6 bases). Germline V gene lookup returns CDR1 GTSNPN and CDR2 SVGIG (reference sequence). V lost 3 bases and J lost 0, with 15 bases in between. CDR3 length: 16 amino acids. CDR3 sequence: CAWRGTRLFSGNTIYF. CDR3 DNA: TGTGCCTGGAGGGGGACAAGACTCTTCTCTGGAAACACCATATATTTT.

The CDR3 sequence is CASSRTDTEAFF. In nucleotides, the CDR3 is TGTGCCAGCAGTCGGACAGACACTGAAGCTTTCTTT. This sequence joins TRBV6-1 and TRBJ1-1; tentative D call: TRBD1 (6 bases). Per germline, CDR1 MNHNS and CDR2 SASEGT. The CDR3 contains 12 residues. With 5 bases removed from V and 3 bases from J, the gap between germline ends came to 7 bases.

As DNA, the CDR3 is TGTGCCAGCAGCTTCGTTTGGGGACAGACCTACGAGCAGTACTTC. Its translation: CASSFVWGQTYEQYF. This chain joins TRBV7-2 and TRBJ2-7; TRBD1 agrees at 7 bases. Trimming removed 3 bases from V and 2 bases from J; junction bases left unmatched: 7. Germline CDR1 is SGHTA and CDR2 is FQGNSA. The CDR3 runs 15 residues.

The chain recombines TRBV7-2 with TRBJ1-1; D gene unclear. The V gene's germline CDR1 is SGHTA and CDR2 FQGNSA. CDR3 size: 17 residues. Deletions cut 1 base from V and 8 bases from J, with 23 bases between. The CDR3 nucleotides read TGTGCCAGCAGCTTAGTGGGGTGGAGTTATTCACACTGGGAAGCTTTCTTT. This translates into CASSLVGWSYSHWEAFF. Based on the CDR3 plus reference TRBV7-2 and TRBJ1-1, the full variable domain is GAGVSQSPSNKVTEKGKDVELRCDPISGHTALYWYRQSLGQGLEFLIYFQGNSAPDKSGLPSDRFSAERTGGSVSTLTIQRTQQEDSAVYLCASSLVGWSYSHWEAFFGQGTRLTVV.

The sample holds one count of this clone. The genes are TRBV25-1 and TRBJ2-7; D unclear. Germline-derived CDR1 and CDR2 are MGHDK and SYGVNS. The CDR3 totals 18 residues. V gave up 5 bases and J gave up 0 bases, with 23 bases separating them. The CDR3: CASSRTARLFTDSYEQYF. In nucleotides, the CDR3 is TGTGCCAGCAGTCGTACAGCTCGCCTCTTTACCGACTCCTACGAGCAGTACTTC.

This clone appeared once. V gene TRBV29-1 combines with J gene TRBJ1-2; 10 bases are shared with TRBD1. The CDR3 totals 12 residues. J lost 7 bases, V lost 4 bases, and 3 bases had no gene match. Looked up from germline, CDR1 is SQVTM and CDR2 is ANQGSEA. CDR3 in amino acids: CSVGDRGGGYTF. The CDR3 DNA sequence: TGCAGCGTTGGGGACAGGGGCGGTGGCTACACCTTC.

The CDR3, as DNA: TGCGCCAGCAGCGCGGACAGGGGGGCCTACAATGAGCAGTTCTTC. As protein: CASSADRGAYNEQFF. V usage is TRBV5-1 and J usage is TRBJ2-1, with 10 bases lining up with TRBD1. The CDR3 is made up of 15 amino acids. J gave up 2 bases and V 4 bases, and 3 bases lay outside the gene matches. Germline CDR1 SGHRS, CDR2 YFSETQ.

The V and J genes are TRBV11-2 and TRBJ2-3, with 9 bases identical to TRBD2. Germline V gene data show CDR1 as SGHAT and CDR2 as FQNNGV. The CDR3 is made up of 15 amino acids. The ends lost 5 bases at V and 1 base at J; junction bases unmatched: 4. The CDR3 loop reads CASSPAGGGTDTQYF. DNA of the CDR3: TGTGCCAGCAGCCCGGCGGGGGGGGGCACAGATACGCAGTATTTT.

This chain connects TRBV18 to TRBJ2-1, with D perhaps given as TRBD1 or TRBD2 (5 bases each). The CDR3 consists of 12 residues. In germline, CDR1 is KGHSH, CDR2 LQKENI. V was pared by 8 bases and J by 12 bases, with 17 bases between. The CDR3 DNA reads as TGTGCCAGCACACGGCCCGGGGCTGGGCAGTTCTTC. This translates into CASTRPGAGQFF.

This sequence joins TRBV6-1 and TRBJ1-2; no definite D call. The V end was cut by 5 bases, the J end by 0 bases, with 10 bases between. Germline V gene lookup returns CDR1 MNHNS and CDR2 SASEGT. The CDR3 loop spans 14 amino acids. The CDR3 DNA reads TGTGCCAGCAGTTTGAGTGTAGCTAACTATGGCTACACCTTC. Protein: CASSLSVANYGYTF.

The genes are TRBV5-1 and TRBJ2-3; D is unresolved. The CDR3 has 15 residues. CDR1 SGHRS and CDR2 YFSETQ come from the germline V gene. V was trimmed by 4 bases and J by 0 bases, leaving 12 bases between them. The CDR3 DNA follows: TGCGCCAGCAGCCCCACTGTGGGAAGCACAGATACGCAGTATTTT. Its translation: CASSPTVGSTDTQYF.

This CDR3 reads CSARKRGELFF. CDR3 DNA sequence: TGCAGTGCTAGAAAGAGGGGGGAGCTGTTTTTT. The J gene is TRBJ2-2, the V gene TRBV20-1; D is uncertain. The CDR3 contains 11 residues. Per the germline V gene, CDR1 is DFQATT and CDR2 is SNEGSKA (reference sequence). V lost 2 bases and J lost 8, with 6 bases in between.

The chain uses TRBV28 and TRBJ2-7; 7 bases map to TRBD1. The CDR3 has 14 amino acids. V dropped 4 bases and J dropped 3; count of bases not matched to a gene: 6. CDR1 and CDR2 (germline): MDHEN, SYDVKM. The CDR3 loop is CASSSHQGVYEQYF. In DNA, the CDR3 is TGTGCCAGCAGTTCCCACCAGGGGGTCTACGAGCAGTACTTC.